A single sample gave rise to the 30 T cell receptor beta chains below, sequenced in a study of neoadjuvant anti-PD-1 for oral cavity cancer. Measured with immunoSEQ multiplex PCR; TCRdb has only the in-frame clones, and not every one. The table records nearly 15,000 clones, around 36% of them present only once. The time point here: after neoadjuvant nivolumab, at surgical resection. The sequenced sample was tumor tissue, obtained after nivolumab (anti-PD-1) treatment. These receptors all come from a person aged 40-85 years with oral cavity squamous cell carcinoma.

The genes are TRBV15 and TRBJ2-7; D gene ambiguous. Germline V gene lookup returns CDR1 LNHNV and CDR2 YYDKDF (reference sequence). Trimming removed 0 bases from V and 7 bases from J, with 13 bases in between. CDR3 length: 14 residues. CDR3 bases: TGTGCCACCAGCAGAGATCTGGGTCGTAGGGAGCAGTACTTC. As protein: CATSRDLGRREQYF.

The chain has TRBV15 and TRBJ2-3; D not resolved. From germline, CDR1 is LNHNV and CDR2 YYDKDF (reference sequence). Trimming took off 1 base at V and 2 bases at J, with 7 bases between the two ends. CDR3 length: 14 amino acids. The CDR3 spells CATSRVPVTDTQYF. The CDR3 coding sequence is TGTGCCACCAGCAGAGTCCCTGTCACAGATACGCAGTATTTT. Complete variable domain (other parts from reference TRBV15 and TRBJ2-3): DAMVIQNPRYQVTQFGKPVTLSCSQTLNHNVMYWYQQKSSQAPKLLFHYYDKDFNNEADTPDNFQSRRPNTSFCFLDIRSPGLGDTAMYLCATSRVPVTDTQYFGPGTRLTVL.

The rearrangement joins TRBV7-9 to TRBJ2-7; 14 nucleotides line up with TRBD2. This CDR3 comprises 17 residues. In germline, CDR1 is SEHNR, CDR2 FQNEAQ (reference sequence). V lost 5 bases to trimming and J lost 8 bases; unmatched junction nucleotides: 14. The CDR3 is CASSGPGTSGGPTQQYF. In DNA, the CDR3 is TGTGCCAGCAGCGGACCCGGGACTAGCGGGGGACCTACGCAGCAGTACTTC.

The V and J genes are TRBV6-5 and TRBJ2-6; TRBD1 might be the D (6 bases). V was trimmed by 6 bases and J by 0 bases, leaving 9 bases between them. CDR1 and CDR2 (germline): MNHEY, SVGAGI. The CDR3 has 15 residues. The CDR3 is CASRRDNSGANVLTF. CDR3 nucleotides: TGTGCCAGCAGGAGGGACAACTCTGGGGCCAACGTCCTGACTTTC.

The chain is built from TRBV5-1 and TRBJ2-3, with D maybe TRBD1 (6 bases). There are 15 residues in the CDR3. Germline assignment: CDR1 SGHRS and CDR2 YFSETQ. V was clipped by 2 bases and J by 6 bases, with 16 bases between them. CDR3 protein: CASSFAGVSADTQYF. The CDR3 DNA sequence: TGCGCCAGCAGCTTCGCAGGGGTATCCGCTGATACGCAGTATTTT.

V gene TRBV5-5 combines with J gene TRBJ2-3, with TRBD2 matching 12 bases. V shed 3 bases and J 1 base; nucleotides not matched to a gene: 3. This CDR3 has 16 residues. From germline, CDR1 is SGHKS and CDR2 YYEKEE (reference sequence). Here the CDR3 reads CASSWTSGVGTDTQYF. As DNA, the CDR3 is TGTGCCAGCAGCTGGACTAGCGGGGTGGGCACAGATACGCAGTATTTT.

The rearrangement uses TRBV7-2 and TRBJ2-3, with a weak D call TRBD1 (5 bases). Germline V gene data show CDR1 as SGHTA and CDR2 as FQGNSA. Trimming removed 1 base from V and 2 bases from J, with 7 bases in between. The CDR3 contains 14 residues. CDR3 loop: CASSLGTNTDTQYF. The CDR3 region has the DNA TGTGCCAGCAGCTTAGGGACAAACACAGATACGCAGTATTTT. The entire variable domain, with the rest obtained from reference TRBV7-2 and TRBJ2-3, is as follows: GAGVSQSPSNKVTEKGKDVELRCDPISGHTALYWYRQSLGQGLEFLIYFQGNSAPDKSGLPSDRFSAERTGGSVSTLTIQRTQQEDSAVYLCASSLGTNTDTQYFGPGTRLTVL.

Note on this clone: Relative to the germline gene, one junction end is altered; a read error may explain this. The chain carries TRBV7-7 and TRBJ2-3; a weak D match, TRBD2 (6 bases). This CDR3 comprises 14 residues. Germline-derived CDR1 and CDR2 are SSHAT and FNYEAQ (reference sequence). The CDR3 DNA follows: TGTGCCAGCAGCTCTAGGGGACCTAGCGCATTCTTCTGTTTT. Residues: CASSSRGPSAFFCF. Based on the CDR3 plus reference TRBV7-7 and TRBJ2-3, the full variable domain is GAGVSQSPRYKVTKRGQDVTLRCDPISSHATLYWYQQALGQGPEFLTYFNYEAQPDKSGLPSDRFSAERPEGSISTLTIQRTEQRDSAMYRCASSSRGPSAFFCFGPGTRLTVL.

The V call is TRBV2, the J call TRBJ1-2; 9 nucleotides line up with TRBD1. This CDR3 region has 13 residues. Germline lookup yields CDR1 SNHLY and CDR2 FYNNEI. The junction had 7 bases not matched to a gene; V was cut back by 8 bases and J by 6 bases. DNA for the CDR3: TGTGCCAGCGGCCGGGACAGGGACCATGGCTACACCTTC. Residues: CASGRDRDHGYTF.

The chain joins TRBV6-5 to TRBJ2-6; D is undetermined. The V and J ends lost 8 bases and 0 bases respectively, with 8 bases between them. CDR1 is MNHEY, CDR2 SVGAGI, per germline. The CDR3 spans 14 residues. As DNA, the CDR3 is TGTGCCAGCCGAAGCCTCTCTGGGGCCAACGTCCTGACTTTC. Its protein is CASRSLSGANVLTF.

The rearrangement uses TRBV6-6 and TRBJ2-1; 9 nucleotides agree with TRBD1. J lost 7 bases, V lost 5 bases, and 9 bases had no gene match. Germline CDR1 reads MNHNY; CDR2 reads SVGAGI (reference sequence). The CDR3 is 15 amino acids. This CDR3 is CASSLNRGRRNEQFF. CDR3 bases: TGTGCCAGCAGTCTAAACAGGGGGCGTAGGAATGAGCAGTTCTTC.

The CDR3 region has the DNA TGTGCCAGCAGCGTAGCTCAGCGGGGGCCCTACAATGAGCAGTTCTTC. It specifies CASSVAQRGPYNEQFF. This rearrangement joins TRBV9 to TRBJ2-1, with 8 positions matching TRBD2. Unmatched junction bases numbered 4, after V lost 0 bases and J lost 2 bases. CDR1 SGDLS and CDR2 YYNGEE come from the germline V gene. The CDR3 runs to 16 residues.

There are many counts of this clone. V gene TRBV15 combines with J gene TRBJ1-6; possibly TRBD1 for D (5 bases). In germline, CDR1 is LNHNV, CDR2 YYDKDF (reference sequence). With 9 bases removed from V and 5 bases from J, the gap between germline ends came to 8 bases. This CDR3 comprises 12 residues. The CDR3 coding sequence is TGTGCCACGGGACGGGATAATTCACCCCTCCACTTT. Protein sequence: CATGRDNSPLHF.

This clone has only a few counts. The CDR3 loop is CASSSQAAGGREQYF. DNA for the CDR3: TGTGCCAGCAGCTCACAAGCAGCGGGGGGGCGTGAGCAGTACTTC. The J gene is TRBJ2-7, the V gene TRBV9; 10 nucleotides align to TRBD2. In germline, CDR1 is SGDLS, CDR2 YYNGEE. The CDR3 spans 15 residues. J gave up 7 bases and V 4 bases, and 11 bases lay outside the gene matches.

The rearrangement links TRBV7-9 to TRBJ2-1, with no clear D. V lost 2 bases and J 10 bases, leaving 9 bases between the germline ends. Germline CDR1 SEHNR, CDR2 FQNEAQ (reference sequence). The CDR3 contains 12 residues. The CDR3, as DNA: TGTGCCAGCAGCTTAATAATCGAGGAGCAGTTCTTC. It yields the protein CASSLIIEEQFF.

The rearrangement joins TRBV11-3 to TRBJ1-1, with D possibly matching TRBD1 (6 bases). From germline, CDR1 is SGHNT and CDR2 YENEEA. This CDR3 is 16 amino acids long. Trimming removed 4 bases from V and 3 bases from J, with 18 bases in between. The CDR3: CASSSPTGAIDTEAFF. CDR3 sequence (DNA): TGTGCCAGCAGCTCCCCGACGGGGGCGATTGACACTGAAGCTTTCTTT.

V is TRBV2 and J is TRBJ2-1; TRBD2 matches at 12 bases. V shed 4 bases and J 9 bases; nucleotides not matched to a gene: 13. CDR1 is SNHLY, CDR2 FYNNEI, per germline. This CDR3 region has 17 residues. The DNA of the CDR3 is TGTGCCAGCAGTGTGAGACTAGCGGGAGTTTCAGGGAGTGAGCAGTTCTTC. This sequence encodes CASSVRLAGVSGSEQFF. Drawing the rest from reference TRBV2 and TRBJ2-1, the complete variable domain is EPEVTQTPSHQVTQMGQEVILRCVPISNHLYFYWYRQILGQKVEFLVSFYNNEISEKSEIFDDQFSVERPDGSNFTLKIRSTKLEDSAMYFCASSVRLAGVSGSEQFFGPGTRLTVL.

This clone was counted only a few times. The chain's CDR3 is CASSSGPLAKNIQYF. The CDR3 DNA sequence: TGCGCCAGCAGCTCCGGACCCCTAGCCAAAAACATTCAGTACTTC. The chain combines TRBV5-1 with TRBJ2-4; D gene unclear. The CDR3 extends over 15 amino acids. V was cut by 3 bases and J by 0 bases, with 10 bases left in between. Germline-derived CDR1 and CDR2 are SGHRS and YFSETQ.

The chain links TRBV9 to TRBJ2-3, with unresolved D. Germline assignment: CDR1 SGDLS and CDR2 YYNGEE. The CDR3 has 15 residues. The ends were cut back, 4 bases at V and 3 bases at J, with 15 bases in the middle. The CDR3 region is CASSSTVSRTDTQYF. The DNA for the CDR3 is TGTGCCAGCAGCTCGACGGTAAGCCGTACAGATACGCAGTATTTT. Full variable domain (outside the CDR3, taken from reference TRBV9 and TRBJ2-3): DSGVTQTPKHLITATGQRVTLRCSPRSGDLSVYWYQQSLDQGLQFLIQYYNGEERAKGNILERFSAQQFPDLHSELNLSSLELGDSALYFCASSSTVSRTDTQYFGPGTRLTVL.

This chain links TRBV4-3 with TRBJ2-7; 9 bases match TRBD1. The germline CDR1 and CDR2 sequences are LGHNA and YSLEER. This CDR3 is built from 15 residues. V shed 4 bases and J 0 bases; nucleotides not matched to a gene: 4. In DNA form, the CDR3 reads TGCGCCAGCAGCCTGGGACAGGGAAGCTCCTACGAGCAGTACTTC. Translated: CASSLGQGSSYEQYF.

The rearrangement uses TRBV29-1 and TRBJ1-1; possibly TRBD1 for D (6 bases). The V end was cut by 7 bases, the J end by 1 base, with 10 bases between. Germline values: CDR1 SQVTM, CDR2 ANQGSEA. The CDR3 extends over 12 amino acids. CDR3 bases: TGCAGCGCACAGGGATGGAACACTGAAGCTTTCTTT. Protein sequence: CSAQGWNTEAFF.

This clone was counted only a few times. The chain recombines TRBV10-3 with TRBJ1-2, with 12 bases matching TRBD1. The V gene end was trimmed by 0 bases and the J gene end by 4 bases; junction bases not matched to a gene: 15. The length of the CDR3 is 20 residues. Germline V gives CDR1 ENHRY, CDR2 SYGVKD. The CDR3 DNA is TGTGCCATCAGTGAGTCCCTTAACGGTAGGGACAGGGGGCCTCCCTATGGCTACACCTTC. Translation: CAISESLNGRDRGPPYGYTF.

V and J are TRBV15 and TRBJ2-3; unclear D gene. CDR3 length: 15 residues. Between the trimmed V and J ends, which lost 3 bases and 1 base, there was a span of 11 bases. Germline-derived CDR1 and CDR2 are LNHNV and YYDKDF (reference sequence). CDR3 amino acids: CATSRGSLGTDTQYF. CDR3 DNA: TGTGCCACCAGCAGGGGGTCCTTGGGCACAGATACGCAGTATTTT.

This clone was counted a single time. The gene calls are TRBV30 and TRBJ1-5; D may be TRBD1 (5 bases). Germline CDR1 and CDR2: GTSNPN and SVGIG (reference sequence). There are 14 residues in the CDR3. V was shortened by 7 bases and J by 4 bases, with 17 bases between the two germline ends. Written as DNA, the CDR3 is TGTGCCTTTCAAACCGGGACTCTTAATCAGCCCCAGCATTTT. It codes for CAFQTGTLNQPQHF. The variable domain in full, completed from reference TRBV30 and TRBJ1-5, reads SQTIHQWPATLVQPVGSPLSLECTVEGTSNPNLYWYRQAAGRGLQLLFYSVGIGQISSEVPQNLSASRPQDRQFILSSKKLLLSDSGFYLCAFQTGTLNQPQHFGDGTRLSIL.

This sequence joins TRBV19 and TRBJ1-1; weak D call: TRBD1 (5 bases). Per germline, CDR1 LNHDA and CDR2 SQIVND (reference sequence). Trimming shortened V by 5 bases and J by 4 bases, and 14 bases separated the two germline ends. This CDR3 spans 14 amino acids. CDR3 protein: CASSQGTDFTEAFF. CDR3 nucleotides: TGTGCCAGTAGTCAAGGGACGGATTTCACTGAAGCTTTCTTT.

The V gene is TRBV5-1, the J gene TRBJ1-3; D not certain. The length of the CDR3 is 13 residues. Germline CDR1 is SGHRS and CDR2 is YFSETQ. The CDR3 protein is CPLDGDSGNTIYF. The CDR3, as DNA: TGCCCCCTAGACGGAGACTCTGGAAACACCATATATTTT.

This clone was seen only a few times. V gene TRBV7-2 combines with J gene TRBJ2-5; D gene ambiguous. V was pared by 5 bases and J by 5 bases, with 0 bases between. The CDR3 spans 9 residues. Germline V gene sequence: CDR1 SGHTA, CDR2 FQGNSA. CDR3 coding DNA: TGTGCCAGCAGCGAGACCCAGTACTTC. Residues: CASSETQYF.

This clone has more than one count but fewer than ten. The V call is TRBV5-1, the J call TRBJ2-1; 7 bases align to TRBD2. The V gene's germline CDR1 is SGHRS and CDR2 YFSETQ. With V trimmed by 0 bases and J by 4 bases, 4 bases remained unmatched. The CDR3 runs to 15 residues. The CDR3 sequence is CASSLDLAVYNEQFF. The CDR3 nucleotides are TGCGCCAGCAGCTTGGACCTAGCGGTGTACAATGAGCAGTTCTTC.

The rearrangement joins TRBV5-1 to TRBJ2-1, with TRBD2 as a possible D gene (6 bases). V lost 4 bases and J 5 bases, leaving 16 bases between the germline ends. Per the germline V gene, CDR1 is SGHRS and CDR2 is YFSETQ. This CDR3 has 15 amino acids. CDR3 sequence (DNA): TGCGCCAGCAGCCCCGGACACGGGGGTGACAATGAGCAGTTCTTC. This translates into CASSPGHGGDNEQFF.

The chain's CDR3 is CASSLLAGDTDTQYF. CDR3 nucleotides: TGTGCCAGCAGCTTGCTAGCGGGGGATACAGATACGCAGTATTTT. The chain couples TRBV11-2 to TRBJ2-3, with 10 bases identical to TRBD2. This CDR3 has 15 residues. The trim removed 3 bases at V and 3 bases at J, leaving 3 bases unmatched. The germline V gene encodes CDR1 SGHAT and CDR2 FQNNGV.